The rows below give T cell receptor beta chains drawn from one sample of a study of blood T cell repertoires in COVID-19. Assay: immunoSEQ multiplex PCR; the TCRdb copy retains only in-frame clones and omits some. The sample lists under 250,000 clones, around 91% occurring once. The sequenced sample was peripheral blood. The receptors derive from a woman between 35 and 50 years old with acute or convalescent COVID-19. CDR3s include the opening cysteine and the closing phenylalanine or tryptophan. The D gene is left open where the match is weak. The size of a clone is reported for some rows only, either as once, few or many, or as a class for expanded clones.

J gene,D gene,V gene,clone size,CDR3 DNA,CDR3 protein
TRBJ1-2,-,TRBV5-4,-,TGTGCCAGCAGATTGAAGGATTTAACGGGTGGCTACACCTTC,CASRLKDLTGGYTF
TRBJ1-2,TRBD1,TRBV11-2,-,TGTGCCAGCAGCTGGGGGACAGGGAACTATGGCTACACCTTC,CASSWGTGNYGYTF
TRBJ2-5,TRBD2,TRBV7-2,-,TGTGCCAGCAGCTTATTAGCGGGGGGGCGAGAGACCCAGTACTTC,CASSLLAGGRETQYF
TRBJ2-3,TRBD2,TRBV4-1,-,TGCGCCAGCAGCCCGCGCGGGGGAATAGATACGCAGTATTTT,CASSPRGGIDTQYF
TRBJ1-1,-,TRBV6-1,-,TGTGCCAGCAGTGAACCTTTCCGACAGGAGAACACTGAAGCTTTCTTT,CASSEPFRQENTEAFF
TRBJ1-6,-,TRBV2,once,TGTGCCAGCAGTAGCCCGAACAGCTATAATTCACCCCTCCACTTT,CASSSPNSYNSPLHF
TRBJ1-1,-,TRBV2,once,TGTGCCAGCAGAGGCCTTAAGGGGGGGGGCACTGAAGCTTTCTTT,CASRGLKGGGTEAFF
TRBJ2-1,-,TRBV25-1,-,TGTGCCAGCAGTGAAGATAGTGTGGGCAGGTGGCAGTTCTTC,CASSEDSVGRWQFF
TRBJ1-1,-,TRBV30,-,TGTGCCTGGAGTGTAGGCGCAGGGGTGACTGAAGCTTTCTTT,CAWSVGAGVTEAFF
TRBJ1-1,-,TRBV25-1,once,TGTGCCAGCAGTGATTACACAGTGAACACTGAAGCTTTCTTT,CASSDYTVNTEAFF
TRBJ1-2,TRBD1,TRBV27,-,TGTGCCAGCAGGGGGATCCTCAGGGGGCCCAACTATGGCTACACCTTC,CASRGILRGPNYGYTF
TRBJ2-6,-,TRBV15,-,TGTGCCACCAGCAGCGACATTTACTCTGGGGCCAACGTCCTGACTTTC,CATSSDIYSGANVLTF
TRBJ2-1,TRBD2,TRBV3-1/TRBV3-2,-,TGTGCCAGCAGCCAACAGGCGGGGGGCGGGAATGAGCAGTTCTTC,CASSQQAGGGNEQFF
TRBJ2-3,-,TRBV7-3,-,TGTGCCAGCAGCTCCGGGGGAGATACGCAGTATTTT,CASSSGGDTQYF
TRBJ2-5,TRBD2,TRBV7-8,once,TGTGCCAGCAGCTGGGGTTCTAGCGGGGGTTACTTC,CASSWGSSGGYF
TRBJ1-6,-,TRBV5-6,once,TGTGCCAGCAGCCGGGGACACCCGAGGCTCCACTTT,CASSRGHPRLHF
TRBJ1-1,-,TRBV19,-,TGTGCCAGTACGTACGTGTGGGAGGTTATGAACACTGAAGCTTTCTTT,CASTYVWEVMNTEAFF
TRBJ2-3,-,TRBV7-2,-,TGTGCCAGCAGTCTACTTCGGGGCACAGATACGCAGTATTTT,CASSLLRGTDTQYF
TRBJ1-4,TRBD1,TRBV7-9,once,TGTGCCAGCAGCTCGTACAGGGGCGCTAATGAAAAACTGTTTTTT,CASSSYRGANEKLFF
TRBJ1-1,-,TRBV6-5,-,TGTGCCAGCAGTTACTCTTCGACAGGTGCAGACACTGAAGCTTTCTTT,CASSYSSTGADTEAFF
TRBJ1-5,-,TRBV10-3,-,TGTGCCATCAGTGTCAGGGATAGCAATCAGCCCCAGCATTTT,CAISVRDSNQPQHF
TRBJ2-1,TRBD2,TRBV15,-,TGTGCCACCAGCAGTGTTCTAGCGGGGTTCAGGAATGAGCAGTTCTTC,CATSSVLAGFRNEQFF
TRBJ1-1,-,TRBV5-1,-,TGCGCCAGCAGCTTCGCCATTAGTTTCTCTGAAGCTTTCTTT,CASSFAISFSEAFF
TRBJ2-2,-,TRBV11-3,-,TGTGCCAGCAGCTTGGGCCCTTTGGAGGGGCTGTTTTTT,CASSLGPLEGLFF
TRBJ1-1,TRBD1,TRBV19,-,TGTGCCAGTAGTACGACAGGGCGGTCCACTGAAGCTTTCTTT,CASSTTGRSTEAFF
TRBJ1-1,-,TRBV24-1,-,TGTGCCACCCGAGCAGCGGGTTGGTTAAACACTGAAGCTTTCTTT,CATRAAGWLNTEAFF
TRBJ1-1,-,TRBV21-1,-,TGTGCCAGCAGCAAAATTAAACCGGTGAACACTGAAGCTTTCTTT,CASSKIKPVNTEAFF
TRBJ1-6,TRBD1,TRBV9,few,TGTGCCAGCAGCGCTCCCGGGACAGGGAATTCACCCCTCCACTTT,CASSAPGTGNSPLHF